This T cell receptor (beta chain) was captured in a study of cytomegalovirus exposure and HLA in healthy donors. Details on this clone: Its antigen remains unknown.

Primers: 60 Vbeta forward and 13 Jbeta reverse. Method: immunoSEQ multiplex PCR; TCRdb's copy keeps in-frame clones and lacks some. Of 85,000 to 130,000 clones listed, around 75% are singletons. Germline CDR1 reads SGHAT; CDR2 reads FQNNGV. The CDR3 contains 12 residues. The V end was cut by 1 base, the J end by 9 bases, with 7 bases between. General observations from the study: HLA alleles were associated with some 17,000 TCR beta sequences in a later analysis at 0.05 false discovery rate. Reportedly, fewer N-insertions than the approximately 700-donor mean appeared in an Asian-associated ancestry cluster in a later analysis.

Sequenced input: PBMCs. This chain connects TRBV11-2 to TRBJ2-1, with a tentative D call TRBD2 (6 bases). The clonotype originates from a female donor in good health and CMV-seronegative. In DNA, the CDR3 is TGTGCCAGCAGCTTAGCGGGAGTTGAGCAGTTCTTC. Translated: CASSLAGVEQFF. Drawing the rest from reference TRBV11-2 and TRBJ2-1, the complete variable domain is EAGVAQSPRYKIIEKRQSVAFWCNPISGHATLYWYQQILGQGPKLLIQFQNNGVVDDSQLPKDRFSAERLKGVDSTLKIQPAKLEDSAVYLCASSLAGVEQFFGPGTRLTVL.